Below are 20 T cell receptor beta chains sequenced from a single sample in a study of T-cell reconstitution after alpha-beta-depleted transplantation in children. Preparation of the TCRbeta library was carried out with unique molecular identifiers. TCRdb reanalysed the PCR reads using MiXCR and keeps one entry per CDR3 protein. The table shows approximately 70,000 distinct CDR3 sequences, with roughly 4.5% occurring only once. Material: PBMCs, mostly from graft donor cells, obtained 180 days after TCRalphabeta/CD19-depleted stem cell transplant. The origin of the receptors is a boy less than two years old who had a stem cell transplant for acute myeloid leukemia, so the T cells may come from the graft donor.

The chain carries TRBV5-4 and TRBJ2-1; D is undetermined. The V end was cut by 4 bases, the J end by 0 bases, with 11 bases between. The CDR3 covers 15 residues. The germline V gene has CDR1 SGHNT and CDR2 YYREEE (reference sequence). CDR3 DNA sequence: TGTGCCAGCAGCACAACACGGATCTCCTACAATGAGCAGTTCTTC. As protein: CASSTTRISYNEQFF.

Here the CDR3 reads CAMSPGSFLQETQYF. Here the CDR3 DNA reads TGTGCCATGAGCCCCGGATCATTCCTACAAGAGACCCAGTACTTC. This rearrangement joins TRBV5-6 to TRBJ2-5; D is unclear. This CDR3 spans 15 amino acids. Germline assignment: CDR1 SGHDT and CDR2 YYEEEE. V was shortened by 9 bases and J by 2 bases, with 20 bases between the two germline ends.

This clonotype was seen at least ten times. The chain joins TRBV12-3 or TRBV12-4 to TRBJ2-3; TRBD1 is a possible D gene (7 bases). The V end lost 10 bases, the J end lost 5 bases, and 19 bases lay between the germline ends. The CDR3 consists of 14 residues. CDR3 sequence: CATSGGGAGDTQYF. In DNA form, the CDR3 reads TGTGCCACCTCAGGAGGGGGCGCAGGAGATACGCAGTATTTT.

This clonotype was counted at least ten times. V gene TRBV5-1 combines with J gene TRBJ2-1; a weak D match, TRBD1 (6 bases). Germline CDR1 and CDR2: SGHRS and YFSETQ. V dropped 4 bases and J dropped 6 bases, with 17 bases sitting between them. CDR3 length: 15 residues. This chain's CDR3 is CASSGTLIPRNEQFF. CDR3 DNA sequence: TGCGCCAGCAGCGGGACACTAATCCCTCGCAATGAGCAGTTCTTC.

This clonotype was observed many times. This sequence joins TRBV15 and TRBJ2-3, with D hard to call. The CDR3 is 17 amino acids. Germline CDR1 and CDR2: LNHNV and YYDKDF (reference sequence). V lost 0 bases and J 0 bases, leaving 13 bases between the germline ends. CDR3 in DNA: TGTGCCACCAGCAGAGACCTTGCAACCTCTAGCACAGATACGCAGTATTTT. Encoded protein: CATSRDLATSSTDTQYF.

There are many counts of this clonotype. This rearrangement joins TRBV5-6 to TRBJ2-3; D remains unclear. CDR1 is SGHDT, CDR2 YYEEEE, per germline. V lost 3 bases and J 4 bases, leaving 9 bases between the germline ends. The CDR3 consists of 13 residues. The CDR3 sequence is CASSSLAADTQYF. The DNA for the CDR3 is TGTGCCAGCAGCTCCTTAGCCGCAGATACGCAGTATTTT.

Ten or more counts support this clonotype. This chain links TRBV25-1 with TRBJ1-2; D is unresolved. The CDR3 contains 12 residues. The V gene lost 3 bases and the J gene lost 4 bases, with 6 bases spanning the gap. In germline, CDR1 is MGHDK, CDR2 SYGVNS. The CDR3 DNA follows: TGTGCCAGCAGTGACCTGACCTATGGCTACACCTTC. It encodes CASSDLTYGYTF.

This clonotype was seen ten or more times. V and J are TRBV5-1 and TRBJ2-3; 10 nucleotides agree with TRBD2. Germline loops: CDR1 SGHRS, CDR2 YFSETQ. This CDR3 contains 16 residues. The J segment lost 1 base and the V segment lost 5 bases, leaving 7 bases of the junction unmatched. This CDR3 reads CASRAGGSLGTDTQYF. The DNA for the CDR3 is TGCGCCAGCAGAGCGGGGGGGTCCTTAGGCACAGATACGCAGTATTTT.

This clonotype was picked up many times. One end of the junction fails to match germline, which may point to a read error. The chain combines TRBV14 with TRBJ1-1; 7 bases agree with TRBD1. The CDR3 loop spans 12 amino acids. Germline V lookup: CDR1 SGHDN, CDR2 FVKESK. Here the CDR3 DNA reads TGTGCCAGCAGCCAGTATCCCAGGGGGGAGAATTTT. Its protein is CASSQYPRGENF.

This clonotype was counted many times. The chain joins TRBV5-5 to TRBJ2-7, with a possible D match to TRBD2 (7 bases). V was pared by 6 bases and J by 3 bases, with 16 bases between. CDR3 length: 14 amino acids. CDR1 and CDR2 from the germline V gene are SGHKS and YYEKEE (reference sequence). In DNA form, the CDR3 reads TGTGCCAGCACCCCAGGGGACTACTTCTACGAGCAGTACTTC. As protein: CASTPGDYFYEQYF.

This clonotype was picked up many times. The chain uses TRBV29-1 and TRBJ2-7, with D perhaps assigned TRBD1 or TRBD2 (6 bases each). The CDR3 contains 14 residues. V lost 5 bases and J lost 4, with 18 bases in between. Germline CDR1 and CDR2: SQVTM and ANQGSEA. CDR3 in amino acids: CSVKLGGNRYEQYF. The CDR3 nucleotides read TGCAGCGTTAAATTAGGGGGGAACCGATACGAGCAGTACTTC.

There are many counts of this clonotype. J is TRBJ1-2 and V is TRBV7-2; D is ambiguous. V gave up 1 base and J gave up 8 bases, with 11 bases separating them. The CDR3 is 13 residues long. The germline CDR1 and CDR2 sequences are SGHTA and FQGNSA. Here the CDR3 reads CASSLVGSDGYTF. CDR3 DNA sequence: TGTGCCAGCAGCTTAGTGGGAAGCGACGGCTACACCTTC.

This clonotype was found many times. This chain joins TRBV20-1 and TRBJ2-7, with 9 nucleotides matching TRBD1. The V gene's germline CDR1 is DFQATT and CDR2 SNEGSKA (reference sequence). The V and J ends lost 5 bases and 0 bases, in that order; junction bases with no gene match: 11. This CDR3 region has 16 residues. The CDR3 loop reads CSAEHGTGSSSYEQYF. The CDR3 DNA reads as TGCAGTGCTGAACACGGGACAGGGAGCTCCTCCTACGAGCAGTACTTC.

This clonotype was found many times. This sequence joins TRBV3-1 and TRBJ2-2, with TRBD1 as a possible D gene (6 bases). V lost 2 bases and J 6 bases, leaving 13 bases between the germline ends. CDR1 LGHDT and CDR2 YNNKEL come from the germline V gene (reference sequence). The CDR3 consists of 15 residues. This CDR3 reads CASSQTQGTPGELFF. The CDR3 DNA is TGTGCCAGCAGCCAAACCCAGGGGACACCCGGGGAGCTGTTTTTT.

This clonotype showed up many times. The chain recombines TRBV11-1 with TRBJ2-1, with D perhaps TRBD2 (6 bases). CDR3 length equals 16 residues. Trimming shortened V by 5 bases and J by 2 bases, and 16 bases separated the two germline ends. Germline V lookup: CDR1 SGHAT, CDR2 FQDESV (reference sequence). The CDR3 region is CASSPRRLAAYNEQFF. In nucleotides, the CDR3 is TGTGCCAGCAGCCCTAGGCGATTAGCGGCCTACAATGAGCAGTTCTTC.

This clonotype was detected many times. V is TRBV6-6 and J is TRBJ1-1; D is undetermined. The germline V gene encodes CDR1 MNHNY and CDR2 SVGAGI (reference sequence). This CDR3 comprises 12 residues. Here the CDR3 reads CATAAMNTEAFF. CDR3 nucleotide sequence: TGTGCAACGGCCGCCATGAACACTGAAGCTTTCTTT.

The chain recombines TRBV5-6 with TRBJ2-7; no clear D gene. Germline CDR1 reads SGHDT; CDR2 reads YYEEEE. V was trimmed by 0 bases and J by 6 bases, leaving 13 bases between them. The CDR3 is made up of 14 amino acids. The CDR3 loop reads CASSLDLQRPEQYF. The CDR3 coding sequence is TGTGCCAGCAGCTTGGACCTCCAAAGGCCCGAGCAGTACTTC.

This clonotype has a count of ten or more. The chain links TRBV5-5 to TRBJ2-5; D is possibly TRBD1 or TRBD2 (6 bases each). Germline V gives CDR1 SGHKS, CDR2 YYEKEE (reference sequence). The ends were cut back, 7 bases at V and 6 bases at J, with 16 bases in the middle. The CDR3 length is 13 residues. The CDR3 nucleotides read TGTGCCAGCGGGGGGCCATTAGGGAAGACCCAGTACTTC. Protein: CASGGPLGKTQYF.

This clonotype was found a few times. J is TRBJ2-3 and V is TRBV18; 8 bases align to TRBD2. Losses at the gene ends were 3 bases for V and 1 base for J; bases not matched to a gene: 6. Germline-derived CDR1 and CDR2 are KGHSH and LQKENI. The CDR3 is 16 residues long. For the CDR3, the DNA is TGTGCCAGCTCACCTACCGGGACTAGTGGCACAGATACGCAGTATTTT. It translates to CASSPTGTSGTDTQYF.

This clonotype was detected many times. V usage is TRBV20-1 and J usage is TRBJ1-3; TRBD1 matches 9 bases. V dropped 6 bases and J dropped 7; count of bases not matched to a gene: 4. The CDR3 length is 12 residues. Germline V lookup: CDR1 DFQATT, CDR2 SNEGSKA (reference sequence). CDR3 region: CSAGTGSNTIYF. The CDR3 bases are TGCAGTGCCGGGACAGGGTCCAACACCATATATTTT.